The T cell receptor (beta chain) described here comes from a study of blood T cell repertoires in COVID-19. On the study more broadly: PBMCs, B-cell-depleted T cells, or T cells provided the cDNA or gDNA that made up the material.

This CDR3 has 12 amino acids. V lost 5 bases to trimming and J lost 3 bases; unmatched junction nucleotides: 0. The germline V gene has CDR1 LNHDA and CDR2 SQIVND (reference sequence). Original methodology: The authors estimated nucleated cell counts from reference gene primer amplification. Sequenced by immunoSEQ multiplex PCR; TCRdb stores in-frame clones only, minus some. The V and J calls and the clone size are those of that table, but D and trimming were determined from the DNA. The sample carries more than 70,000 clones, roughly 85% recorded once. The material sequenced was peripheral blood. The chain joins TRBV19 to TRBJ2-7; 8 bases agree with TRBD1. The receptor comes from a woman between 65 and 79 years old with acute or convalescent COVID-19. The CDR3 loop is CASSGQGYEQYF. The DNA of the CDR3 is TGTGCCAGTAGTGGACAGGGCTACGAGCAGTACTTC.